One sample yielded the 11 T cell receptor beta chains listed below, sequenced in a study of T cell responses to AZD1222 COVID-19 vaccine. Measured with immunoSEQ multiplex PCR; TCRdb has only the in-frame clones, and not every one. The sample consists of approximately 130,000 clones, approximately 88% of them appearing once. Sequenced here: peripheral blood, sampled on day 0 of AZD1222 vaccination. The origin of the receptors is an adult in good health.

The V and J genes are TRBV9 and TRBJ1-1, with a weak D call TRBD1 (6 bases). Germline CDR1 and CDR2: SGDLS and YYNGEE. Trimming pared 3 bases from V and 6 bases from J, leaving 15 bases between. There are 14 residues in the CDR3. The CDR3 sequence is CASSGTGSRAEAFF. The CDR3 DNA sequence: TGTGCCAGCAGCGGCACAGGGAGTAGGGCTGAAGCTTTCTTT. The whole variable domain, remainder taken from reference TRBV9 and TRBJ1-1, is DSGVTQTPKHLITATGQRVTLRCSPRSGDLSVYWYQQSLDQGLQFLIQYYNGEERAKGNILERFSAQQFPDLHSELNLSSLELGDSALYFCASSGTGSRAEAFFGQGTRLTVV.

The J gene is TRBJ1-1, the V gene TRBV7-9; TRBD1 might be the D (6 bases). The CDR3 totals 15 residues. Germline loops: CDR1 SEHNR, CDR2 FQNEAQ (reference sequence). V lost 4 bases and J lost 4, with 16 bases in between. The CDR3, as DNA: TGTGCCAGCAGCTACTGGACAGAGTTGGGCACTGAAGCTTTCTTT. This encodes CASSYWTELGTEAFF. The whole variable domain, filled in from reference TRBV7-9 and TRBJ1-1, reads DTGVSQNPRHKITKRGQNVTFRCDPISEHNRLYWYRQTLGQGPEFLTYFQNEAQLEKSRLLSDRFSAERPKGSFSTLEIQRTEQGDSAMYLCASSYWTELGTEAFFGQGTRLTVV.

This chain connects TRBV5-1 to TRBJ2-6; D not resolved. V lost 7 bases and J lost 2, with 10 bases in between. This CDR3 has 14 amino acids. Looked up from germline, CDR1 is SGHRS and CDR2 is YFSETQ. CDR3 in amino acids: CASLPSAGANVLTF. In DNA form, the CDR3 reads TGCGCCAGCCTCCCATCAGCTGGGGCCAACGTCCTGACTTTC.

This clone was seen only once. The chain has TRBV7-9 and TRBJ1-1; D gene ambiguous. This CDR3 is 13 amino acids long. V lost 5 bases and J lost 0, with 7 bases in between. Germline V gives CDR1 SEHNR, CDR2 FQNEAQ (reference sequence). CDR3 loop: CASSPDLNTEAFF. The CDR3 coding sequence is TGTGCCAGCAGCCCCGATTTGAACACTGAAGCTTTCTTT.

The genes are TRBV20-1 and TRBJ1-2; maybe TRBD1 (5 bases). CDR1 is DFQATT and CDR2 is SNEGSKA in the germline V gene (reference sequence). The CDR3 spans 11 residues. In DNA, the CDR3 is TGCAGCTCAGGGACGTACGATGGCTACACCTTC. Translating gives CSSGTYDGYTF.

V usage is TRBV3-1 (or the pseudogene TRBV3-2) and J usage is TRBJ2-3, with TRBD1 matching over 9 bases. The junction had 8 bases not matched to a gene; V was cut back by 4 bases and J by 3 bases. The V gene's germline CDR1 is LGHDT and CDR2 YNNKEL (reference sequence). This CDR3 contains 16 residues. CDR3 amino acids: CASSRGQGGLTDTQYF. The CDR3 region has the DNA TGTGCCAGCAGCCGGGGACAGGGAGGGTTAACAGATACGCAGTATTTT.

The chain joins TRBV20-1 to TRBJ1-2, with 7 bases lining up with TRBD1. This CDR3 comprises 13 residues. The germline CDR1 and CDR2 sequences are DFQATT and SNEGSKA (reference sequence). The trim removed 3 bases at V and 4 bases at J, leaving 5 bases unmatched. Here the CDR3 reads CSASGGQTYGYTF. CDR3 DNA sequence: TGCAGTGCTAGTGGGGGACAGACCTATGGCTACACCTTC.

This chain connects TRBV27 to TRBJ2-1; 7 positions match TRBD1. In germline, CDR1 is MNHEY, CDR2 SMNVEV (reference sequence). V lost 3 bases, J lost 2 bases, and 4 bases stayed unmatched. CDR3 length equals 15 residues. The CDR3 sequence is CASSFTGTAYNEQFF. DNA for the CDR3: TGTGCCAGCAGTTTTACCGGGACAGCCTACAATGAGCAGTTCTTC.

CDR3 sequence: CACSVGLPNTEAFF. The CDR3 coding sequence is TGTGCCTGTTCCGTAGGCCTTCCGAACACTGAAGCTTTCTTT. This sequence joins TRBV28 and TRBJ1-1; D unclear. CDR3 length: 14 residues. Germline V gene data show CDR1 as MDHEN and CDR2 as SYDVKM. Trimming stripped 11 bases from V and 1 base from J, with 17 bases between.

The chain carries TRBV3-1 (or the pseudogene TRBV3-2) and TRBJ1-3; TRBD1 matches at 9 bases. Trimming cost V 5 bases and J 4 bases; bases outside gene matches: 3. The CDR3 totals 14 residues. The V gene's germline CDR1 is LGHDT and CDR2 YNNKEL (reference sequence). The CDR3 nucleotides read TGTGCCAGCAGCTGGACAGGGGAAGGAAACACCATATATTTT. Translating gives CASSWTGEGNTIYF.

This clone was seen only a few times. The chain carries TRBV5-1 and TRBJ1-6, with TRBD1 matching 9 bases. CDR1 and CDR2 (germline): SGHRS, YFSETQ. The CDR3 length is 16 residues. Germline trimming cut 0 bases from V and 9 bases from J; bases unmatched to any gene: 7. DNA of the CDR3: TGCGCCAGCAGCTTGGGGGGACAGGGCGGCGGTTCACCCCTCCACTTT. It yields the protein CASSLGGQGGGSPLHF.